This TCR beta chain was found in a study of blood T cells in healthy people across ages. Study-wide background: Through template switching, about one barcoded beta molecule was captured per two T cells, as measured in model experiments.

About this clonotype: Its antigen is currently unknown.

A sample-barcoded 5' primer and a J-beta primer mix were used in a second PCR of roughly 7 to 12 cycles. TCRdb processed the 5' RACE reads anew with MiXCR; each CDR3 protein has one entry. This sample has fewer than 1 million distinct CDR3 sequences, with 40% to 50% found just once. The people who gave samples were healthy Caucasians from Russia, aged roughly 6 to 95. Staff drew roughly 10 milliliters of peripheral blood from each donor. Study-wide points: Estimated diversity, derived from one million T cells, was regarded as an underestimate.

The V end was cut by 2 bases, the J end by 7 bases, with 6 bases between. The CDR3 runs 13 residues. Germline V gene sequence: CDR1 LGHNA, CDR2 YSLEER. The V call is TRBV4-3, the J call TRBJ1-6; no reliable D call. The source material was blood. The TCR originated in a man aged 55 to 69 in good health. The CDR3 nucleotides read TGCGCCAGCAGCCAACTCGTCAATTCACCCCTCCACTTT. It specifies CASSQLVNSPLHF.